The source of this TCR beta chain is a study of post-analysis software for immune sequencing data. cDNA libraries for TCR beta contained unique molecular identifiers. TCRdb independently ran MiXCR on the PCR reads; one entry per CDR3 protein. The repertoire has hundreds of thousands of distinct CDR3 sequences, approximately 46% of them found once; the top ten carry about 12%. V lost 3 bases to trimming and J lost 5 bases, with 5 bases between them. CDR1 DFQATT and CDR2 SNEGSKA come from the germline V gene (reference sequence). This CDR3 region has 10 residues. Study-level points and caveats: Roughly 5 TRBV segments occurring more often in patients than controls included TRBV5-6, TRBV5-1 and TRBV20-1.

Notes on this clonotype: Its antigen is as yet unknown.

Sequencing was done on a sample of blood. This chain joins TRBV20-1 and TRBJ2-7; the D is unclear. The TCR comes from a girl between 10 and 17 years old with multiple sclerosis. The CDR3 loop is CSASPHEQYF. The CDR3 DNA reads TGCAGTGCTAGTCCCCACGAGCAGTACTTC.